A single TCR beta chain is shown here with its context. Authors' methods: Reference gene primers were amplified, and this amplification served to estimate nucleated cell counts. Produced via immunoSEQ multiplex PCR; TCRdb's table is partial and in-frame only. The V and J calls and clone size come from that table; D and trimming were worked out from the DNA. The sample comprises 95,000 or so clones, roughly 79% of which are singletons, and approximately 4.6% rests with the top ten. Germline CDR1 LNHDA, CDR2 SQIVND (reference sequence). The CDR3 length is 13 residues. J gave up 2 bases and V 10 bases, and 5 bases lay outside the gene matches. This sample was taken from a study of blood T cell repertoires in COVID-19.

Material for sequencing was peripheral blood. This chain connects TRBV19 to TRBJ2-3; TRBD1 matches at 8 bases. This sequence originates from a man older than 75 with COVID-19, enrolled during active disease. For the CDR3, the DNA is TGTGCCACCCAGGGGGCTGACACAGATACGCAGTATTTT. Its translation is CATQGADTDTQYF.